Listed below are T cell receptor beta chains from one sample, sequenced in a study of T cell changes during pregnancy in multiple sclerosis. The data were produced by immunoSEQ multiplex PCR, yet TCRdb's version contains in-frame clones alone and is incomplete. Of some 70,000 clones listed, 90% to 95% are singletons. The sequenced sample was CD8+ T cells from peripheral blood mononuclear cells, obtained before pregnancy. These receptor sequences come from a female donor with multiple sclerosis, enrolled in a pregnancy study. Both conserved end residues are part of each CDR3. A D gene is named only where the DNA matches it firmly. Size is omitted from some rows. Given values are once, few, many or a class for expanded clones.

size,J,V,D,CDR3,DNA
NA,TRBJ2-3,TRBV2,NA,CASEGETPRTDTQYF,TGTGCCAGCGAGGGGGAGACCCCCCGCACAGATACGCAGTATTTT
NA,TRBJ2-7,TRBV7-8,TRBD2,CASSTDGRGGSVEQYF,TGTGCCAGCAGCACCGACGGTCGGGGGGGGTCGGTCGAGCAGTACTTC
NA,TRBJ1-2,TRBV27,NA,CASSGSLTYGYTF,TGTGCCAGCAGTGGGAGCTTAACCTATGGCTACACCTTC
NA,TRBJ2-1,TRBV9,TRBD2,CASSVALAGAESYNEQFF,TGTGCCAGCAGCGTAGCACTAGCGGGGGCCGAATCCTACAATGAGCAGTTCTTC
NA,TRBJ1-3,TRBV11-2,TRBD1,CASATGGAYTIYF,TGTGCCAGCGCGACAGGGGGCGCATACACCATATATTTT
NA,TRBJ1-1,TRBV7-6,TRBD1,CASSFQTGELTEAFF,TGTGCCAGCAGCTTCCAGACAGGGGAGCTCACTGAAGCTTTCTTT
NA,TRBJ2-7,TRBV6-5,TRBD1,CASRGQGHHTYEQYF,TGTGCCAGCAGAGGACAGGGACATCACACCTACGAGCAGTACTTC
few,TRBJ1-1,TRBV9,TRBD1,CASSPRTGETEAFF,TGTGCCAGCAGCCCTCGGACAGGGGAGACTGAAGCTTTCTTT
NA,TRBJ1-1,TRBV7-6,NA,CASSLEGTPNTEAFF,TGTGCCAGCAGCTTAGAAGGGACACCGAACACTGAAGCTTTCTTT
NA,TRBJ2-3,TRBV7-3,NA,CASSLGPLRTDYTDTQYF,TGTGCCAGCAGCTTAGGACCCCTCAGGACAGATTACACAGATACGCAGTATTTT
once,TRBJ2-5,TRBV9,TRBD2,CASSEWTSSLETQYF,TGTGCCAGCAGCGAGTGGACTAGTAGTTTGGAGACCCAGTACTTC
NA,TRBJ2-5,TRBV5-6,NA,CASSWGSGETQYF,TGTGCCAGCAGCTGGGGCTCTGGAGAGACCCAGTACTTC
NA,TRBJ2-3,TRBV10-3,TRBD1,CAISPGTENTQYF,TGTGCCATCAGCCCGGGGACAGAGAATACGCAGTATTTT
NA,TRBJ2-7,TRBV5-1,TRBD1,CASSGGTGSWEQYF,TGCGCCAGCAGCGGAGGGACAGGGTCGTGGGAGCAGTACTTC
NA,TRBJ2-5,TRBV7-9,NA,CASSLPLADNQETQYF,TGTGCCAGCAGCCTTCCTTTAGCGGACAACCAAGAGACCCAGTACTTC
NA,TRBJ1-1,TRBV29-1,TRBD1,CSVGRTGVAEAFF,TGCAGCGTGGGCCGGACAGGGGTGGCAGAAGCTTTCTTT
NA,TRBJ2-1,TRBV9,TRBD2,CASSVAQSGGSNEQFF,TGTGCCAGCAGCGTAGCCCAGAGCGGGGGGAGCAATGAGCAGTTCTTC
NA,TRBJ1-5,TRBV10-1,TRBD1,CASSQTGGQPQHF,TGCGCCAGCAGTCAGACAGGGGGTCAGCCCCAGCATTTT
NA,TRBJ1-5,TRBV5-4,TRBD1,CASSLGQGQPQHF,TGTGCCAGCAGCTTGGGACAGGGTCAGCCCCAGCATTTT
once,TRBJ1-2,TRBV14,NA,CASSQDSDPGGGYTF,TGTGCCAGCAGCCAAGATTCTGACCCCGGCGGTGGCTACACCTTC
NA,TRBJ2-3,TRBV7-6,NA,CASSFLRGDTDTQYF,TGTGCCAGCAGCTTCCTGCGCGGTGACACAGATACGCAGTATTTT
NA,TRBJ1-2,TRBV19,TRBD1,CASSIAPGGNYGYTF,TGTGCCAGTAGTATAGCCCCAGGGGGTAACTATGGCTACACCTTC
NA,TRBJ1-5,TRBV19,TRBD1,CASTPDRGQGQPQHF,TGTGCCAGTACCCCGGACAGGGGGCAGGGGCAGCCCCAGCATTTT
NA,TRBJ1-2,TRBV25-1,NA,CASSEPETNYGYTF,TGTGCCAGCAGTGAGCCAGAAACTAACTATGGCTACACCTTC
NA,TRBJ2-3,TRBV6-5,NA,CASSYSRRDTQYF,TGTGCCAGCAGTTACTCTCGGCGGGATACGCAGTATTTT
NA,TRBJ2-7,TRBV4-2,NA,CASSQDGSHSREQYF,TGTGCCAGCAGCCAAGATGGTTCTCATTCGAGGGAGCAGTACTTC
once,TRBJ2-7,TRBV29-1,TRBD2,CSVEVSGASYEQYF,TGCAGCGTTGAGGTTAGCGGGGCTTCCTACGAGCAGTACTTC
NA,TRBJ2-1,TRBV7-6,TRBD2,CASSLTGGNNEQFF,TGTGCCAGCAGCTTAACGGGGGGGAACAATGAGCAGTTCTTC
NA,TRBJ2-1,TRBV13,NA,CASTTLPEEQFF,TGTGCCAGCACCACTCTTCCCGAAGAGCAGTTCTTC
NA,TRBJ2-6,TRBV19,TRBD1,CASSAQGGSGANVLTF,TGTGCCAGTAGTGCACAGGGGGGCTCTGGGGCCAACGTCCTGACTTTC
NA,TRBJ2-3,TRBV27,NA,CASSFAAVGTDTQYF,TGTGCCAGCAGTTTCGCGGCAGTCGGCACAGATACGCAGTATTTT
once,TRBJ2-3,TRBV6-1,TRBD1,CASSEGLQGPSPYTDTQYF,TGTGCCAGCAGTGAAGGACTACAGGGGCCGTCCCCTTACACAGATACGCAGTATTTT
NA,TRBJ1-6,TRBV7-2,NA,CASSPGVGYNSPLHF,TGTGCCAGCAGCCCAGGCGTGGGCTATAATTCACCCCTCCACTTT
once,TRBJ2-7,TRBV4-1,NA,CASSQDMGQGGYEQYF,TGCGCCAGCAGCCAAGATATGGGGCAGGGAGGCTACGAGCAGTACTTC
NA,TRBJ1-5,TRBV15,NA,CATSRFAGNNQPQHF,TGTGCCACCAGCAGATTTGCGGGAAACAATCAGCCCCAGCATTTT
NA,TRBJ1-1,TRBV19,TRBD1,CASRQPGQGFSEAFF,TGTGCCAGTAGGCAGCCGGGACAGGGATTTTCTGAAGCTTTCTTT
NA,TRBJ2-1,TRBV15,NA,CATLSTRGSGEQFF,TGTGCCACTCTCAGTACCAGGGGAAGCGGTGAGCAGTTCTTC
NA,TRBJ1-2,TRBV7-9,TRBD1,CASSRVGQGDIYGYTF,TGTGCCAGCAGTCGTGTCGGACAGGGTGATATCTATGGCTACACCTTC
NA,TRBJ1-3,TRBV19,NA,CASTRSAGNTIYF,TGTGCCAGTACCAGGTCGGCGGGAAACACCATATATTTT
NA,TRBJ1-1,TRBV2,NA,CASYPGGSLNTEAFF,TGTGCCAGTTACCCGGGGGGGTCCCTTAACACTGAAGCTTTCTTT
once,TRBJ2-7,TRBV9,TRBD1,CASSVEGDRAYEQYF,TGTGCCAGCAGCGTAGAAGGGGACAGGGCCTACGAGCAGTACTTC
once,TRBJ2-5,TRBV9,TRBD2,CASSVGELAGEDETQYF,TGTGCCAGCAGCGTAGGGGAACTAGCGGGGGAGGATGAGACCCAGTACTTC
NA,TRBJ2-1,TRBV4-1,TRBD1,CASSPRTGPSLGVQFF,TGCGCCAGCAGCCCACGGACAGGACCCAGTTTAGGTGTGCAGTTCTTC
NA,TRBJ2-5,TRBV7-9,NA,CASSLAGGSETQYF,TGTGCCAGCAGCTTAGCGGGGGGATCAGAGACCCAGTACTTC
NA,TRBJ1-6,TRBV10-3,NA,CAITKGQYDSPLHF,TGTGCCATCACCAAAGGACAGTACGATTCACCCCTCCACTTT
NA,TRBJ2-1,TRBV7-6,NA,CASSLVETGSYNEQFF,TGTGCCAGCAGCTTAGTAGAGACAGGCTCCTACAATGAGCAGTTCTTC
NA,TRBJ1-2,TRBV7-2,NA,CASSLSLGDYGYTF,TGTGCCAGCAGCTTAAGTTTAGGGGACTATGGCTACACCTTC
NA,TRBJ1-5,TRBV6-1,NA,CASSAVWGGSNQPQHF,TGTGCCAGCAGTGCGGTCTGGGGGGGTAGCAATCAGCCCCAGCATTTT
once,TRBJ1-4,TRBV30,NA,CAPGADGEELFF,TGTGCCCCCGGGGCGGACGGGGAGGAACTGTTTTTT
NA,TRBJ2-5,TRBV7-8,NA,CASSTPEAGKETQYF,TGTGCCAGCAGCACCCCCGAGGCCGGGAAAGAGACCCAGTACTTC
NA,TRBJ1-3,TRBV6-4,NA,CATNSGGVTGNTIYF,TGTGCCACAAACTCCGGGGGGGTCACCGGAAACACCATATATTTT
NA,TRBJ2-7,TRBV7-9,NA,CASSLGGGGYEQYF,TGTGCCAGCAGCTTAGGTGGGGGCGGCTACGAGCAGTACTTC
NA,TRBJ1-5,TRBV13,NA,CASSLSVYRDQPQHF,TGTGCCAGCAGCTTAAGTGTTTACAGGGATCAGCCCCAGCATTTT
NA,TRBJ2-1,TRBV9,TRBD1,CASSVPGGADNEQFF,TGTGCCAGCAGCGTACCAGGGGGCGCGGACAATGAGCAGTTCTTC
NA,TRBJ1-2,TRBV29-1,TRBD1,CSVPPGQGTVGYTF,TGCAGCGTTCCCCCGGGACAGGGAACGGTGGGCTACACCTTC